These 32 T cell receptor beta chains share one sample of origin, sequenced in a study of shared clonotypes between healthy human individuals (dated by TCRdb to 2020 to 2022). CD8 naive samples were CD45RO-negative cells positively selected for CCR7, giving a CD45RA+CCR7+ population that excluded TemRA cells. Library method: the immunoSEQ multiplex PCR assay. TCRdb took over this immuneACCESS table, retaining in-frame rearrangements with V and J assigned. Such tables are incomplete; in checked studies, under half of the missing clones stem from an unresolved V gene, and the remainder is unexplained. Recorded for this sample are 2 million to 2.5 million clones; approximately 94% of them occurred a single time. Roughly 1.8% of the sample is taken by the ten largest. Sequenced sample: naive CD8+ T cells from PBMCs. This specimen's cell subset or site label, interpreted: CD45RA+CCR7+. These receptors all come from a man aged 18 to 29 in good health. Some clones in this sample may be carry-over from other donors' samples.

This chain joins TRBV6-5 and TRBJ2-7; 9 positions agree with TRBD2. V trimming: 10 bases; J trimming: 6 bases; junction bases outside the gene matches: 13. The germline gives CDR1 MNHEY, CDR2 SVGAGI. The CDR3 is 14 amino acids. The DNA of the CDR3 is TGTGCCACCACCCCGGGACTAGCTGCTGGCGAGCAGTACTTC. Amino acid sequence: CATTPGLAAGEQYF.

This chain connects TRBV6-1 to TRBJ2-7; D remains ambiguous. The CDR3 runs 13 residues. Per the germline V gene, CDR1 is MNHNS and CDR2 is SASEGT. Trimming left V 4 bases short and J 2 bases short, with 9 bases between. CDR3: CASSGHRAYEQYF. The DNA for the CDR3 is TGTGCCAGCAGTGGCCATCGGGCCTACGAGCAGTACTTC.

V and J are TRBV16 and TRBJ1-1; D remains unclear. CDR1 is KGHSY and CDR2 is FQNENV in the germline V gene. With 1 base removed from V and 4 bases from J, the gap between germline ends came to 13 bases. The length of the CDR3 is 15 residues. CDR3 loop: CASSQLLGSSTEAFF. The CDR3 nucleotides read TGTGCCAGCAGCCAATTGCTAGGGTCGTCCACTGAAGCTTTCTTT.

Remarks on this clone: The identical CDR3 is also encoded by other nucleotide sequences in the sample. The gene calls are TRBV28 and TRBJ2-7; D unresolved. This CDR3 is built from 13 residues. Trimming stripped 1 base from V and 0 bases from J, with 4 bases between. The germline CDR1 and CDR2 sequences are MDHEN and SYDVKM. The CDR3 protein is CASSLSPSYEQYF. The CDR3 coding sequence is TGTGCCAGCAGTTTATCCCCCTCCTACGAGCAGTACTTC.

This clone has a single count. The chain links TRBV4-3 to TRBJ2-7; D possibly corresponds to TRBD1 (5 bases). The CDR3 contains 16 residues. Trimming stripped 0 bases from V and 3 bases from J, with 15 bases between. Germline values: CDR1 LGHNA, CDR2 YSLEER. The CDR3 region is CASSQDVQAENYEQYF. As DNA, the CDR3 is TGCGCCAGCAGCCAAGATGTACAGGCAGAAAACTACGAGCAGTACTTC.

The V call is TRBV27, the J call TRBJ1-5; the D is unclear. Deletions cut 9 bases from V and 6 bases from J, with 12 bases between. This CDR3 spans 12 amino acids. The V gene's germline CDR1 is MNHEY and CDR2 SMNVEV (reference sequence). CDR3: CASGTWGQPQHF. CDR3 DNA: TGTGCCAGTGGCACCTGGGGTCAGCCCCAGCATTTT.

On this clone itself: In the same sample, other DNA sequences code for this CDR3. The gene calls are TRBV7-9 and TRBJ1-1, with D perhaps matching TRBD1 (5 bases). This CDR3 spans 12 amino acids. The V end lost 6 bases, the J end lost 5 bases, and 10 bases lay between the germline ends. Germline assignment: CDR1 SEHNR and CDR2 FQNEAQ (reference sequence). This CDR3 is CASSSSGTEAFF. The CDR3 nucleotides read TGTGCCAGCAGTTCCTCAGGGACTGAAGCTTTCTTT.

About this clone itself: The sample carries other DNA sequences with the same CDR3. The CDR3 loop is CASSLDGETQYF. DNA of the CDR3: TGTGCCAGCAGTTTGGATGGGGAGACCCAGTACTTC. J is TRBJ2-5 and V is TRBV28; D is unclear. The CDR3 is 12 amino acids. Germline V gene data show CDR1 as MDHEN and CDR2 as SYDVKM. Trimming stripped 3 bases from V and 5 bases from J, with 7 bases between.

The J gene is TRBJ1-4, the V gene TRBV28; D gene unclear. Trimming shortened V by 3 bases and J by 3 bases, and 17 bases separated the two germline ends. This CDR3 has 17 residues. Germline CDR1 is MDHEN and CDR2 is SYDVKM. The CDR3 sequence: CASSFLGIYAANEKLFF. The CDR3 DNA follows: TGTGCCAGCAGTTTTTTAGGAATCTACGCTGCTAATGAAAAACTGTTTTTT.

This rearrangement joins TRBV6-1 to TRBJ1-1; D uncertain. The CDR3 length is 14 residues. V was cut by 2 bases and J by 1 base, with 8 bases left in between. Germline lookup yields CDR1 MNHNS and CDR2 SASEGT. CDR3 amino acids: CASSERGGNTEAFF. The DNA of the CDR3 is TGTGCCAGCAGTGAACGGGGTGGGAACACTGAAGCTTTCTTT.

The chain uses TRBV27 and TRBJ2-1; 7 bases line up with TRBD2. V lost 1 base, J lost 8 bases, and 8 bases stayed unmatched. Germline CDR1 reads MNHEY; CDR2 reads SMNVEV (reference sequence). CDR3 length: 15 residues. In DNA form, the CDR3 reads TGTGCCAGCAGTTTATTTGCGGGAGTGGGCGATGAGCAGTTCTTC. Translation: CASSLFAGVGDEQFF.

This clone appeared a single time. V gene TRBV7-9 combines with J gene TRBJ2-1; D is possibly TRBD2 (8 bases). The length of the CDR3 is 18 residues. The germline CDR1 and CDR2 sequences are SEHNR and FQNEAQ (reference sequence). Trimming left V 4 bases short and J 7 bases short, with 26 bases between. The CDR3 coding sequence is TGTGCCAGCAGCTCCACCGGGAGGGGGCAAGGTGTTGCGAATGAGCAGTTCTTC. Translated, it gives CASSSTGRGQGVANEQFF.

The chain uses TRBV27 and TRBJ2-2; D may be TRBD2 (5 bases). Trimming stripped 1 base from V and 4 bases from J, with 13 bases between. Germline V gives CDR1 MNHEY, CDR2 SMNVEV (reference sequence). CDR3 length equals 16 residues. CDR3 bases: TGTGCCAGCAGTTTATACGGGGTCTCGGGCACCGGGGAGCTGTTTTTT. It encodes CASSLYGVSGTGELFF.

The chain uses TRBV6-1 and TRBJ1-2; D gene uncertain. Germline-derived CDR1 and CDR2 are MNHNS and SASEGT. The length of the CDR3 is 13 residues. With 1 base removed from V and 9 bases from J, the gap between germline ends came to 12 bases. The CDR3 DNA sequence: TGTGCCAGCAGTGAAGACGCTGGGTATAGCTACACCTTC. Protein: CASSEDAGYSYTF.

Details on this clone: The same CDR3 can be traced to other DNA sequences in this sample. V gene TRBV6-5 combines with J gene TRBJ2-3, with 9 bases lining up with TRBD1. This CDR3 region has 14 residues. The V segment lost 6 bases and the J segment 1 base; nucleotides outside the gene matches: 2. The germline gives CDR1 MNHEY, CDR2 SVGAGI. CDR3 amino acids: CASSRDRGTDTQYF. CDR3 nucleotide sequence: TGTGCCAGCAGCCGGGACAGGGGCACAGATACGCAGTATTTT.

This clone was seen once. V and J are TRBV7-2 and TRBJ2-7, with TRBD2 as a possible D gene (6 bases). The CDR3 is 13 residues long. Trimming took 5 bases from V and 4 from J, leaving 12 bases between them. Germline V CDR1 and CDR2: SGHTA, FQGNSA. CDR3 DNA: TGTGCCAGCAGCCCGCGACGGGAGTACGAGCAGTACTTC. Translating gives CASSPRREYEQYF.

The DNA of the CDR3 is TGTGCCAGCAGCCGTGGACTAGCGGTTTCCTACGAGCAGTACTTC. Amino acids: CASSRGLAVSYEQYF. V is TRBV11-2 and J is TRBJ2-7; 10 bases fit TRBD2. Per germline, CDR1 SGHAT and CDR2 FQNNGV. V trimming: 5 bases; J trimming: 1 base; junction bases outside the gene matches: 5. The CDR3 spans 15 residues.

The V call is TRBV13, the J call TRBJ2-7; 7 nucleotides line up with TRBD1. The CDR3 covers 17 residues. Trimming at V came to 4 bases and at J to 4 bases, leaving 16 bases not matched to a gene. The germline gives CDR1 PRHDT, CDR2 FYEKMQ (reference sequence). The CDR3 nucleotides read TGTGCCAGCAGCTCGCCTTCGGACAGGAACCTACCGTACGAGCAGTACTTC. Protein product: CASSSPSDRNLPYEQYF. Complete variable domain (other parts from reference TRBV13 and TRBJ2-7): AAGVIQSPRHLIKEKRETATLKCYPIPRHDTVYWYQQGPGQDPQFLISFYEKMQSDKGSIPDRFSAQQFSDYHSELNMSSLELGDSALYFCASSSPSDRNLPYEQYFGPGTRLTVT.

CDR3 amino acids: CASSLIPQAQYF. The CDR3 coding sequence is TGTGCCAGCAGCCTTATACCACAGGCCCAGTACTTC. V and J are TRBV11-2 and TRBJ2-5; TRBD1 might be the D (5 bases). Per the germline V gene, CDR1 is SGHAT and CDR2 is FQNNGV. This CDR3 region has 12 residues. V lost 5 bases and J lost 9, with 13 bases in between.

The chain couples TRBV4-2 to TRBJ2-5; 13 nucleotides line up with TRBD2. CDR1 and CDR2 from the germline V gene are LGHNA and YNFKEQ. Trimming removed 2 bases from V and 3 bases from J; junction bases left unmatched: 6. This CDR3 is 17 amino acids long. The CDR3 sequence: CASSQLKGLAGKETQYF. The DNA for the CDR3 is TGTGCCAGCAGCCAATTGAAGGGACTAGCGGGAAAAGAGACCCAGTACTTC.

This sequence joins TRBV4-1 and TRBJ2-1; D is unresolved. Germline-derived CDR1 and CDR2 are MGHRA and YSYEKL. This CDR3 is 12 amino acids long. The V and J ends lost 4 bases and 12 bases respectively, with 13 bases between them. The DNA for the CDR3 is TGCGCCAGCAGCCCAAATAGGAGTTGGCAGTTCTTC. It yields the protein CASSPNRSWQFF.

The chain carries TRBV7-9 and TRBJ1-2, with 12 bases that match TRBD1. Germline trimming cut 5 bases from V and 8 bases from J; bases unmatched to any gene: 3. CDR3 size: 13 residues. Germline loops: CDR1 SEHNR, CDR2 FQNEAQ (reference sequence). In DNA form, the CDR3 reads TGTGCCAGCAGCGGGACAGGGGGCGACGGCTACACCTTC. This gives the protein CASSGTGGDGYTF.

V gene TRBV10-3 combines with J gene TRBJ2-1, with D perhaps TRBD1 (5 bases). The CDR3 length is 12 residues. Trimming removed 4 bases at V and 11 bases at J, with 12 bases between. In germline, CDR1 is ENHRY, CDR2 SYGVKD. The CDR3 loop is CAISGGARQQFF. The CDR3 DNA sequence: TGTGCCATCAGTGGGGGCGCGAGGCAGCAGTTCTTC.

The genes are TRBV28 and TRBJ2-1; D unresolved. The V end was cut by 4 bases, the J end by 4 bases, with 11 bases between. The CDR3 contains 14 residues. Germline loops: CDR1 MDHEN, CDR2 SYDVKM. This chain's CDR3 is CASSSPRDYNEQFF. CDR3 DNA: TGTGCCAGCAGTTCCCCTAGGGATTACAATGAGCAGTTCTTC.

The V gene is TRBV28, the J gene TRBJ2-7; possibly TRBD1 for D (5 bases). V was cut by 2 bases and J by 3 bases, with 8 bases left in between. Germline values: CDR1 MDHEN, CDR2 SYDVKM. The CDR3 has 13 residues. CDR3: CASSLMQGYEQYF. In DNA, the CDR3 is TGTGCCAGCAGTTTAATGCAGGGCTACGAGCAGTACTTC.

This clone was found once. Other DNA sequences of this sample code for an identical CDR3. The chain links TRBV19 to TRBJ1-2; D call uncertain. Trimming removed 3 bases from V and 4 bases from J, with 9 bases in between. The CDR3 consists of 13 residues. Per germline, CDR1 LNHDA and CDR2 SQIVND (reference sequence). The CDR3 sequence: CASSIEDSYGYTF. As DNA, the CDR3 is TGTGCCAGTAGTATTGAGGATTCCTATGGCTACACCTTC.

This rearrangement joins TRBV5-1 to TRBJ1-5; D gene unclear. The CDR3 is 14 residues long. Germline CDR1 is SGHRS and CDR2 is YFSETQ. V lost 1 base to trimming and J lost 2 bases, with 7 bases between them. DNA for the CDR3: TGCGCCAGCAGCTTGCTGGAGGGCAATCAGCCCCAGCATTTT. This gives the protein CASSLLEGNQPQHF.

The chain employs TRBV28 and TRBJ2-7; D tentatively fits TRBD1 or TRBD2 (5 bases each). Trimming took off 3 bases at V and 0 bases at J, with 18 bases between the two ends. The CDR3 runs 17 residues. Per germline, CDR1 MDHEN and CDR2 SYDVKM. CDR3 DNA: TGTGCCAGCAGTTTCCCAACCGGGACGGTAAGCTCCTACGAGCAGTACTTC. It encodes CASSFPTGTVSSYEQYF.

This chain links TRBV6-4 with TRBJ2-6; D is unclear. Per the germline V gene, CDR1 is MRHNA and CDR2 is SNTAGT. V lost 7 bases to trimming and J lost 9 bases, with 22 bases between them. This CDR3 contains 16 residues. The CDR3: CASNKPDGRTFNVLTF. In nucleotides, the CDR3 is TGTGCCAGCAACAAACCGGACGGACGAACCTTCAACGTCCTGACTTTC.

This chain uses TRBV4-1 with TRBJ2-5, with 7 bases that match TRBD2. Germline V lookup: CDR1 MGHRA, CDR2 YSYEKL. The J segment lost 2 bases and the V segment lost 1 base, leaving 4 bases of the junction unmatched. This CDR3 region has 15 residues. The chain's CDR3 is CASSQGPSGQETQYF. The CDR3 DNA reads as TGCGCCAGCAGCCAAGGTCCTAGCGGTCAAGAGACCCAGTACTTC.

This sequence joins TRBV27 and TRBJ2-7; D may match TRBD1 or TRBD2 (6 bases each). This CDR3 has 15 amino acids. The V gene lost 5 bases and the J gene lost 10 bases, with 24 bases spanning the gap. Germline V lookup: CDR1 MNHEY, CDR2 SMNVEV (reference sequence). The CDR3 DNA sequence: TGTGCCAGCAGTCCAAGACAGGCGGGACTCCCCAACCAGTACTTC. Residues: CASSPRQAGLPNQYF.

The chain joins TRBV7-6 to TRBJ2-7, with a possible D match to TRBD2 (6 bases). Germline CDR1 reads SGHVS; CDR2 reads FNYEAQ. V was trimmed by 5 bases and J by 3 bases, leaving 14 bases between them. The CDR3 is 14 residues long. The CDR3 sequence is CASSPLAESYEQYF. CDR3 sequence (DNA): TGTGCCAGCAGCCCATTAGCGGAGAGCTACGAGCAGTACTTC.